The table lists the clone carrying this TCR beta chain with a few counts. Its antigen remains unknown. The CDR3 contains 13 residues. Germline-derived CDR1 and CDR2 are WSHSY and SAAADI. V was shortened by 5 bases and J by 9 bases, with 14 bases between the two germline ends. Viral peptide pool expansion of antigen-specific CD4+ T cells preceded sequencing in the ViraFEST assay. Between days 10 and 11 of culture, CD4+ T cells were separated out. Either the BNT162b2 or mRNA-1273 vaccine was given to participants in two doses. This specimen belongs to a study of vaccination effects on CD4 cells after COVID-19. Across the whole study: It was a median of 72 days after the second dose that post-vaccine samples were obtained. Study-wide points: Of the vaccine-induced clones from healthy vaccinees, merely 1 of 255 recognized common cold coronaviruses as well.

Data came from immunoSEQ multiplex PCR; TCRdb stores just in-frame clones and leaves some out. The sample includes more than 40,000 clones, under 85% seen only once; the top ten take about 14%. This TCR was sampled from a human donor who received a COVID-19 vaccine. Sequencing was performed on CD4+ T cells from PBMCs cultured with HCoV-OC43 spike peptides, taken after COVID-19 vaccination. The sample's subset: HCoV-OC43 spike overlapping peptide pool stimulation. The chain uses TRBV10-2 and TRBJ1-5; no clear D gene. CDR3 nucleotides: TGCGCCAGCAGTCTGGACGGCGCGGGGCCCCAGCATTTT. It translates to CASSLDGAGPQHF.